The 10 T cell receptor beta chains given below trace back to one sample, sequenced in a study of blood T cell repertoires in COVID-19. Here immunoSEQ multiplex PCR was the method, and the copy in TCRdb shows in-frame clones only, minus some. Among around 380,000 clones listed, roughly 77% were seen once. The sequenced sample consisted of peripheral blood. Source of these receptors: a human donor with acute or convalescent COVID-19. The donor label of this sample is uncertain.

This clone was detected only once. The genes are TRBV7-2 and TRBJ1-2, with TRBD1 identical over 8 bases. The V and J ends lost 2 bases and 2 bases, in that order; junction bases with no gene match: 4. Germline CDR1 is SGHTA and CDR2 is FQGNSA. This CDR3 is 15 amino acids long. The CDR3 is CASSLNRQGNYGYTF. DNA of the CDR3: TGTGCCAGCAGCTTAAATAGACAGGGGAACTATGGCTACACCTTC.

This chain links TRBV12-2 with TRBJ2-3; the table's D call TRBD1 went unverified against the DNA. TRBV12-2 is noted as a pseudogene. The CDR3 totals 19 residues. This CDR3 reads CASRSWTLQGAPSTDTQYF. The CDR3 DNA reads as TGTGCAAGTCGCTCCTGGACCCTCCAGGGGGCCCCTAGCACAGATACGCAGTATTTT.

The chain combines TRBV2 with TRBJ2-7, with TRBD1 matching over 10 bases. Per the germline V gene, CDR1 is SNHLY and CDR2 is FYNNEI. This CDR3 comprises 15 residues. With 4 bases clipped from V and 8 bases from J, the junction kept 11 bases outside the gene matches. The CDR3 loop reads CASSAGTGALSKQYF. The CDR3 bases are TGTGCCAGCAGTGCCGGGACAGGGGCCCTCTCGAAGCAGTACTTC. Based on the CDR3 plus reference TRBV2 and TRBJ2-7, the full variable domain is EPEVTQTPSHQVTQMGQEVILRCVPISNHLYFYWYRQILGQKVEFLVSFYNNEISEKSEIFDDQFSVERPDGSNFTLKIRSTKLEDSAMYFCASSAGTGALSKQYFGPGTRLTVT.

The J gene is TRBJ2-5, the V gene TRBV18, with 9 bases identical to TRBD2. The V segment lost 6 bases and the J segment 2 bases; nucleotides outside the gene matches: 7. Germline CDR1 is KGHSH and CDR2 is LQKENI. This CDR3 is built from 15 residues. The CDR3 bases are TGTGCCAGCTCGTCAAGCGGGAGGCGGCAAGAGACCCAGTACTTC. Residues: CASSSSGRRQETQYF.

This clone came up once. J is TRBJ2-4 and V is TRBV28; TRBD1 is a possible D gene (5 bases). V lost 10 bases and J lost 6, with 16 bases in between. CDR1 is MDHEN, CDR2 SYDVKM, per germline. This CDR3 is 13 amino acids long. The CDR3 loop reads CATQDHQGNIQYF. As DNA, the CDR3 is TGTGCCACACAGGATCATCAAGGAAACATTCAGTACTTC.

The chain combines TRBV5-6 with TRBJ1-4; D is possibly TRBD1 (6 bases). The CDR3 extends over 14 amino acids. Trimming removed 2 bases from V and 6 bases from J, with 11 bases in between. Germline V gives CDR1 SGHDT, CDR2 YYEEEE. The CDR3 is CASSFGGRHEKLFF. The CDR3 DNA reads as TGTGCCAGCAGCTTCGGGGGGCGCCATGAAAAACTGTTTTTT. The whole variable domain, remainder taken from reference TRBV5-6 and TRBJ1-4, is DAGVTQSPTHLIKTRGQQVTLRCSPKSGHDTVSWYQQALGQGPQFIFQYYEEEERQRGNFPDRFSGHQFPNYSSELNVNALLLGDSALYLCASSFGGRHEKLFFGSGTQLSVL.

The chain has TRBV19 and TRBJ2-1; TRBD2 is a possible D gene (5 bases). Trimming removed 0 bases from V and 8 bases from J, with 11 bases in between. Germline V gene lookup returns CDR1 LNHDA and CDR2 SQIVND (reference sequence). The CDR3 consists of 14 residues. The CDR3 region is CASSIERLAHEQFF. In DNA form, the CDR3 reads TGTGCCAGTAGTATAGAAAGGCTAGCCCATGAGCAGTTCTTC. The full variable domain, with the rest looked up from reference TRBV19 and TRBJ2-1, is DGGITQSPKYLFRKEGQNVTLSCEQNLNHDAMYWYRQDPGQGLRLIYYSQIVNDFQKGDIAEGYSVSREKKESFPLTVTSAQKNPTAFYLCASSIERLAHEQFFGPGTRLTVL.

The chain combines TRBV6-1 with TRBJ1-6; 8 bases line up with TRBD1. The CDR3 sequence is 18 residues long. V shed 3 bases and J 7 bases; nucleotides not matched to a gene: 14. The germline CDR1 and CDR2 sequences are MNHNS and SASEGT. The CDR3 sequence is CASSELRQGLRTNSPLHF. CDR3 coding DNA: TGTGCCAGCAGTGAGCTTCGACAGGGGTTGAGGACAAATTCACCCCTCCACTTT.

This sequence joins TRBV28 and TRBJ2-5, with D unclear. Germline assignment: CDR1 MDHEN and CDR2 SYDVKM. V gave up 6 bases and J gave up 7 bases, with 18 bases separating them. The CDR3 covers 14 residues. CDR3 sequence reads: CASSTTSGRWTQYF. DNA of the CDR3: TGTGCCAGCAGCACCACCTCAGGCCGCTGGACCCAGTACTTC.

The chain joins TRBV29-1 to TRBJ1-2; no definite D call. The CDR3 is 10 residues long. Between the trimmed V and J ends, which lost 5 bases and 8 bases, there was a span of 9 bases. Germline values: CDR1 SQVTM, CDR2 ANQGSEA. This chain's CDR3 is CSVKEDGYTF. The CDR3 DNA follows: TGCAGCGTTAAGGAGGACGGCTACACCTTC. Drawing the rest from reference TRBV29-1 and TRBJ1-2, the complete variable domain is SAVISQKPSRDICQRGTSLTIQCQVDSQVTMMFWYRQQPGQSLTLIATANQGSEATYESGFVIDKFPISRPNLTFSTLTVSNMSPEDSSIYLCSVKEDGYTFGSGTRLTVV.